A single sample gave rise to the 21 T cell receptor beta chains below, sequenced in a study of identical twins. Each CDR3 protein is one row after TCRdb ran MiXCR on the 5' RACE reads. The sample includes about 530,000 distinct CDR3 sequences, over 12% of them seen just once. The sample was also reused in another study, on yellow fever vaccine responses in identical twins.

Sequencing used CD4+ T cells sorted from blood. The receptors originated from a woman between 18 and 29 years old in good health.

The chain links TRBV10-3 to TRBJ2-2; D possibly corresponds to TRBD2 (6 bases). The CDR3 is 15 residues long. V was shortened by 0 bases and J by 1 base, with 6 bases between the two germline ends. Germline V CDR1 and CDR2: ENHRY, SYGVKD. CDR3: CAISESSGNTGELFF. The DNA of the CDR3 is TGTGCCATCAGTGAGTCTAGCGGGAACACCGGGGAGCTGTTTTTT.

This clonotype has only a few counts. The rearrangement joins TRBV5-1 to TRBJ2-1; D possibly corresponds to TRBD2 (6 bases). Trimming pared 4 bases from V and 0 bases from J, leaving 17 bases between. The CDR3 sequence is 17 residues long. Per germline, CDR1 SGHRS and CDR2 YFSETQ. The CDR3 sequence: CASSPASGFSSYNEQFF. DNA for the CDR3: TGCGCCAGCAGCCCGGCCAGCGGGTTCAGCTCCTACAATGAGCAGTTCTTC.

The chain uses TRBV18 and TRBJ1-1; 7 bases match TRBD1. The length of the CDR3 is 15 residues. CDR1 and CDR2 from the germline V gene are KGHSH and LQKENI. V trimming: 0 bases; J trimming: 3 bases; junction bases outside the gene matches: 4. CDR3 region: CASSPPGQRYTEAFF. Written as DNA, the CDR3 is TGTGCCAGCTCACCACCGGGACAGCGGTACACTGAAGCTTTCTTT.

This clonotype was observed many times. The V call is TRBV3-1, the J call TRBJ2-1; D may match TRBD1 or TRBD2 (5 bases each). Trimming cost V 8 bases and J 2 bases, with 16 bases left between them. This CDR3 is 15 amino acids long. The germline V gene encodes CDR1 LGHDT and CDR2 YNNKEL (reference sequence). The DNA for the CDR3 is TGTGCCAGCGCCACCGGGACCAACACCTACAATGAGCAGTTCTTC. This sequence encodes CASATGTNTYNEQFF.

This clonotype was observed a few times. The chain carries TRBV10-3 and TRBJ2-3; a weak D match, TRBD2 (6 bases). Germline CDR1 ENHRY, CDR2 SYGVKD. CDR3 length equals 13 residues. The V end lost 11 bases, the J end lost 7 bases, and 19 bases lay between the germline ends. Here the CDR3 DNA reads TGTGCCTCCAGTGGGGACTCACCCAATACGCAGTATTTT. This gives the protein CASSGDSPNTQYF.

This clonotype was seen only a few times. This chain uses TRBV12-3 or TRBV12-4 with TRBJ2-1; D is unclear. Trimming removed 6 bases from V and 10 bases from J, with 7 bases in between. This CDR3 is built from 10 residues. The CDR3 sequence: CASRGKEQFF. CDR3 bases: TGTGCCAGCAGAGGGAAAGAGCAGTTCTTC.

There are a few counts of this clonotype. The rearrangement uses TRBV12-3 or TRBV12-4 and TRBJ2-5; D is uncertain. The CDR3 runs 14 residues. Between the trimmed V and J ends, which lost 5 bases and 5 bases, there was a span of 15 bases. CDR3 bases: TGTGCCAGCAGTCCCACTTGGGCCTGGGAGACCCAGTACTTC. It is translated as CASSPTWAWETQYF.

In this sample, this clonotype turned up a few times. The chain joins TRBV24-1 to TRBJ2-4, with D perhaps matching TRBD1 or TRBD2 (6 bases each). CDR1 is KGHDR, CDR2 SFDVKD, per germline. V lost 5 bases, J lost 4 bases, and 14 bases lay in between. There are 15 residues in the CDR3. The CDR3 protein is CATSAGGQGKNIQYF. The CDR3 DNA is TGTGCCACCAGTGCTGGGGGGCAGGGGAAAAACATTCAGTACTTC.

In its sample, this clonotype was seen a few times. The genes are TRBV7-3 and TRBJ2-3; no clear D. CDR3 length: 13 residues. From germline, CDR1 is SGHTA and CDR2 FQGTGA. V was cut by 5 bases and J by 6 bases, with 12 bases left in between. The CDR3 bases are TGTGCCAGCAGCCAATCAAGCGCCGATACGCAGTATTTT. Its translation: CASSQSSADTQYF.

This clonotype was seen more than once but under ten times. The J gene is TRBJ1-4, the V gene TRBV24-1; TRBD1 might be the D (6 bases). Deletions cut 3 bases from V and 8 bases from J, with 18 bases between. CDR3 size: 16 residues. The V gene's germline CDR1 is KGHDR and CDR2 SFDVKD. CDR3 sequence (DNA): TGTGCCACCAGTGATCCTCGAGGGGGGGTGCCGGAAAAACTGTTTTTT. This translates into CATSDPRGGVPEKLFF.

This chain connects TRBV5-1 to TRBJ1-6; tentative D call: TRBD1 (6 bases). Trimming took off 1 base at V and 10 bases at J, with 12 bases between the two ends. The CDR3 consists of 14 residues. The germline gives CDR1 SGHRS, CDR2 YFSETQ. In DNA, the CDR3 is TGCGCCAGCAGCTTGTCAGGGGTCAAATCACCCCTCCACTTT. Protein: CASSLSGVKSPLHF.

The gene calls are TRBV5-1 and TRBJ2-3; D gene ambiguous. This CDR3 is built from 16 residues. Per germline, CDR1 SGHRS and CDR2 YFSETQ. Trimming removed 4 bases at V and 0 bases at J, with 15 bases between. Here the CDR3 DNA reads TGCGCCAGCAGCGCGGACCTACAAAAAAGCACAGATACGCAGTATTTT. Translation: CASSADLQKSTDTQYF.

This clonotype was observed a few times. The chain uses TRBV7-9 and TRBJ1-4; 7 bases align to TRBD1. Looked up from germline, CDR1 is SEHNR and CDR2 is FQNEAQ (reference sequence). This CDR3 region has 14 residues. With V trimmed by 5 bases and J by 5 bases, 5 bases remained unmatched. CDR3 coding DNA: TGTGCCAGCAGCCTGGGACAGATCAATGAAAAACTGTTTTTT. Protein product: CASSLGQINEKLFF.

The CDR3 nucleotides read TGTGCCAGCAGCTTGGCGTATCAGGGGGGAGTCAAAAACATTCAGTACTTC. Its protein product is CASSLAYQGGVKNIQYF. V usage is TRBV5-6 and J usage is TRBJ2-4, with a possible D match to TRBD1 (7 bases). V lost 0 bases and J 3 bases, leaving 16 bases between the germline ends. In germline, CDR1 is SGHDT, CDR2 YYEEEE. The CDR3 sequence is 17 residues long.

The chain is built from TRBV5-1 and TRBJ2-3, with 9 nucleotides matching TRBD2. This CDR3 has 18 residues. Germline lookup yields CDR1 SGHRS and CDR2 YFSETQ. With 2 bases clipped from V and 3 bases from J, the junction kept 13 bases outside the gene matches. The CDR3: CASSLSPAGGGKTDTQYF. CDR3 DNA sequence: TGCGCCAGCAGCTTAAGCCCGGCGGGGGGGGGTAAGACAGATACGCAGTATTTT. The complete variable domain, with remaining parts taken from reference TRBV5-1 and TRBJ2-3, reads KAGVTQTPRYLIKTRGQQVTLSCSPISGHRSVSWYQQTPGQGLQFLFEYFSETQRNKGNFPGRFSGRQFSNSRSEMNVSTLELGDSALYLCASSLSPAGGGKTDTQYFGPGTRLTVL.

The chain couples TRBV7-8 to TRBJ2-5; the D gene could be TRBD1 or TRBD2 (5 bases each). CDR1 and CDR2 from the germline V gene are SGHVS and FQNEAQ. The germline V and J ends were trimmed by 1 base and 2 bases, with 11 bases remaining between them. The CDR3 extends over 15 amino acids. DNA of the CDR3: TGTGCCAGCAGCTTAGAGGGGACGGTACAAGAGACCCAGTACTTC. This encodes CASSLEGTVQETQYF.

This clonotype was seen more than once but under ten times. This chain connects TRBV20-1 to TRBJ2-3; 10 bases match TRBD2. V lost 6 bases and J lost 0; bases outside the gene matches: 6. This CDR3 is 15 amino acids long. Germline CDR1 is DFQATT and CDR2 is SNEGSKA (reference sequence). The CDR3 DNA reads TGCAGTGCCGCACTAGCGGGGTTGAGCACAGATACGCAGTATTTT. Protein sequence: CSAALAGLSTDTQYF.

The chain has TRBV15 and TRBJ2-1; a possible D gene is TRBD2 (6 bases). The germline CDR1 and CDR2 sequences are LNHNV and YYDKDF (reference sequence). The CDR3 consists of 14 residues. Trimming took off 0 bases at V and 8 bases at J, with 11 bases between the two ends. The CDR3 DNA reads TGTGCCACCAGCAGAGAACCCGGAGGGGATGAGCAGTTCTTC. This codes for CATSREPGGDEQFF.

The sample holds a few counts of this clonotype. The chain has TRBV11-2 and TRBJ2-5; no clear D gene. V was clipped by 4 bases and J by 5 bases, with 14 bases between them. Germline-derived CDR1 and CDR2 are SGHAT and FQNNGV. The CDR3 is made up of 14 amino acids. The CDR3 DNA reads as TGTGCCAGCAGCTCCAGATACCGGCGGGAGACCCAGTACTTC. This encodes CASSSRYRRETQYF.

CDR3 DNA: TGTGCCAGCAGTGCCCCCCTAGCGGGACCGTCCAAAAACATTCAGTACTTC. Translation gives CASSAPLAGPSKNIQYF. The chain is built from TRBV6-4 and TRBJ2-4; 9 bases are shared with TRBD2. The germline V gene encodes CDR1 MRHNA and CDR2 SNTAGT. The V and J ends lost 4 bases and 2 bases, in that order; junction bases with no gene match: 9. CDR3 length: 17 residues.

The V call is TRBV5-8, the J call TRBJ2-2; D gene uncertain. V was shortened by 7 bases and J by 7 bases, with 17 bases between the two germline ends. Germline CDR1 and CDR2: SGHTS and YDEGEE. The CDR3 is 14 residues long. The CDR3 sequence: CASPRQAGFGELFF. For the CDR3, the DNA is TGTGCCAGCCCGAGGCAAGCCGGTTTCGGGGAGCTGTTTTTT.